This T cell receptor (beta chain) originates from a study of cytotoxic CD8 clonotypes in ibrutinib-treated CLL. The overall study: Response samples were drawn at a median of around 12 months of treatment, range 6 to 36.

As regards this clone: Its cognate antigen is unknown.

Libraries were prepared by immunoSEQ multiplex PCR; TCRdb keeps only in-frame clonotypes and omits some of them. The table shows 300,000 to 350,000 clones, with around four fifths occurring only once. Study-wide results and caveats: The study found public clonotypes uncommon, contracting or stable on treatment. Exceeding age-matched healthy donors, baseline clonality also tracked the counts of circulating CD8+ T cells.

The source of this sequence is a human donor with chronic lymphocytic leukemia. This material consisted of PBMCs, taken before ibrutinib treatment.

The CDR3 sequence: CSVEAGGLHEQYF. CDR3 DNA: TGCAGCGTTGAGGCAGGGGGCCTCCACGAGCAGTACTTC. The J gene is TRBJ2-7, the V gene TRBV29-1; TRBD1 matches at 8 bases. The junction had 6 bases not matched to a gene; V was cut back by 3 bases and J by 5 bases. Per germline, CDR1 SQVTM and CDR2 ANQGSEA. This CDR3 contains 13 residues.